The 32 T cell receptor beta chains listed next were all sequenced from one sample in a study of T cell responses to AZD1222 COVID-19 vaccine. Libraries were prepared by immunoSEQ multiplex PCR; TCRdb keeps only in-frame clonotypes and omits some of them. Of about 110,000 clones listed, about 88% were seen once; the top ten hold roughly a sixth. The sample was peripheral blood, taken on day 0 of AZD1222 vaccination. These receptors came from an adult in good health.

The rearrangement uses TRBV9 and TRBJ1-1, with D unclear. V lost 3 bases to trimming and J lost 5 bases, with 8 bases between them. The CDR3 consists of 12 residues. Germline V lookup: CDR1 SGDLS, CDR2 YYNGEE. CDR3 in amino acids: CASSGRGTEAFF. As DNA, the CDR3 is TGTGCCAGCAGCGGGCGTGGAACTGAAGCTTTCTTT.

The chain is built from TRBV24-1 and TRBJ2-2, with 10 bases fitting TRBD1. Per the germline V gene, CDR1 is KGHDR and CDR2 is SFDVKD. J was trimmed by 3 bases and V by 3 bases; bases with no gene match: 3. The CDR3 has 16 amino acids. The CDR3 loop is CATSDTGTGDTGELFF. CDR3 sequence (DNA): TGTGCCACCAGTGATACCGGGACAGGGGACACCGGGGAGCTGTTTTTT.

The count of this clone is one. V usage is TRBV11-2 and J usage is TRBJ1-4, with 7 bases lining up with TRBD1. CDR3 size: 15 residues. Germline loops: CDR1 SGHAT, CDR2 FQNNGV. V lost 4 bases, J lost 8 bases, and 10 bases stayed unmatched. CDR3 sequence: CASSYLQGKVEKLFF. The CDR3 DNA reads TGTGCCAGCAGCTACCTACAGGGGAAGGTCGAAAAACTGTTTTTT.

The chain links TRBV20-1 to TRBJ1-5; D possibly corresponds to TRBD1 (5 bases). CDR1 DFQATT and CDR2 SNEGSKA come from the germline V gene (reference sequence). The V gene lost 3 bases and the J gene lost 7 bases, with 22 bases spanning the gap. CDR3 length equals 16 residues. The CDR3 protein is CSASSFVGTLEQPQHF. The CDR3 DNA sequence: TGCAGTGCTAGTTCTTTTGTAGGGACCCTGGAACAGCCCCAGCATTTT.

The chain carries TRBV3-1 (or the pseudogene TRBV3-2) and TRBJ2-3, with D possibly called TRBD1 or TRBD2 (5 bases each). Germline V gives CDR1 LGHDT, CDR2 YNNKEL (reference sequence). V shed 3 bases and J shed 1 base, with 11 bases lying between them. The CDR3 has 15 residues. The CDR3 sequence: CASSQRGLGTDTQYF. The CDR3 nucleotides read TGTGCCAGCAGCCAGAGGGGCCTGGGCACAGATACGCAGTATTTT.

This sequence joins TRBV5-5 and TRBJ1-5, with a weak D call TRBD1 (5 bases). Germline V gives CDR1 SGHKS, CDR2 YYEKEE (reference sequence). The CDR3 runs 17 residues. The V end was cut by 0 bases, the J end by 2 bases, with 15 bases between. CDR3 protein: CASSLAPRDVGNQPQHF. Written as DNA, the CDR3 is TGTGCCAGCAGCTTGGCACCCAGGGACGTAGGCAATCAGCCCCAGCATTTT.

V is TRBV5-5 and J is TRBJ2-6, with D tentatively TRBD2 (6 bases). Germline-derived CDR1 and CDR2 are SGHKS and YYEKEE (reference sequence). V was trimmed by 7 bases and J by 0 bases, leaving 23 bases between them. CDR3 length equals 19 residues. DNA for the CDR3: TGTGCCAGCCCGAAAGGGAGGCAGGGCCAAGCCTCTGGGGCCAACGTCCTGACTTTC. This gives the protein CASPKGRQGQASGANVLTF.

This sequence joins TRBV4-1 and TRBJ2-2, with 9 bases fitting TRBD2. The CDR3 is 14 amino acids. The V segment lost 5 bases and the J segment 10 bases; nucleotides outside the gene matches: 8. In germline, CDR1 is MGHRA, CDR2 YSYEKL. The DNA for the CDR3 is TGCGCCAGCAGCTCGCAGACTAGCGGTATGGAGCTGTTTTTT. Translating it yields CASSSQTSGMELFF.

CDR3 in DNA: TGTGCCAGCAGCGGGTACAAAGGGACAGGGGGCCGGTCTGAAGCTTTCTTT. The encoded protein is CASSGYKGTGGRSEAFF. The chain carries TRBV9 and TRBJ1-1; 12 bases fit TRBD1. The CDR3 sequence is 17 residues long. V shed 3 bases, J shed 6 bases, and the junction held 12 bases outside the gene matches. Germline assignment: CDR1 SGDLS and CDR2 YYNGEE.

CDR3 coding DNA: TGTGCCAGCTTGGGGGGAGAGGGGCACGAGCAGTACGTC. Amino acid sequence: CASLGGEGHEQYV. The chain is built from TRBV21-1 and TRBJ2-7; the table names TRBD2, a call not compared with the DNA. TRBV21-1 is termed a pseudogene. The CDR3 loop spans 13 amino acids.

As to this clone: The same CDR3 also results from other DNA sequences found in this sample. The V and J genes are TRBV7-2 and TRBJ2-2; 8 bases line up with TRBD2. V lost 2 bases to trimming and J lost 7 bases; unmatched junction nucleotides: 9. Germline-derived CDR1 and CDR2 are SGHTA and FQGNSA. CDR3 length: 16 residues. This CDR3 reads CASSLRPGGRGGELFF. For the CDR3, the DNA is TGTGCCAGCAGCTTAAGGCCGGGGGGGAGAGGCGGGGAGCTGTTTTTT. The full variable domain, rest sourced from reference TRBV7-2 and TRBJ2-2, is GAGVSQSPSNKVTEKGKDVELRCDPISGHTALYWYRQSLGQGLEFLIYFQGNSAPDKSGLPSDRFSAERTGGSVSTLTIQRTQQEDSAVYLCASSLRPGGRGGELFFGEGSRLTVL.

V is TRBV7-2 and J is TRBJ2-7, with D perhaps TRBD2 (7 bases). Per germline, CDR1 SGHTA and CDR2 FQGNSA. The CDR3 length is 14 residues. Between the trimmed V and J ends, which lost 6 bases and 3 bases, there was a span of 15 bases. Here the CDR3 DNA reads TGTGCCAGCAGGTTTAGGGGGGGCATCTACGAGCAGTACTTC. Translation: CASRFRGGIYEQYF. The whole variable domain, filled in from reference TRBV7-2 and TRBJ2-7, reads GAGVSQSPSNKVTEKGKDVELRCDPISGHTALYWYRQSLGQGLEFLIYFQGNSAPDKSGLPSDRFSAERTGGSVSTLTIQRTQQEDSAVYLCASRFRGGIYEQYFGPGTRLTVT.

J is TRBJ1-6 and V is TRBV2; 7 bases match TRBD1. The V gene's germline CDR1 is SNHLY and CDR2 FYNNEI. The CDR3 extends over 16 amino acids. J gave up 9 bases and V 6 bases, and 14 bases lay outside the gene matches. The CDR3, as DNA: TGTGCCAGCAGCACACTTTCACAGGGGCGGGGTTCACCCCTCCACTTT. Encoded protein: CASSTLSQGRGSPLHF.

The V gene is TRBV10-3, the J gene TRBJ2-6; D remains unclear. The CDR3 length is 13 residues. V was clipped by 7 bases and J by 1 base, with 5 bases between them. The germline gives CDR1 ENHRY, CDR2 SYGVKD. CDR3 DNA: TGTGCCATCACCGGGTCTGGGGCCAACGTCCTGACTTTC. Protein product: CAITGSGANVLTF.

This clone was detected only once. This CDR3 is CAIGPGTGELFF. The CDR3 bases are TGTGCCATCGGTCCGGGGACCGGGGAGCTGTTTTTT. The chain combines TRBV10-3 with TRBJ2-2, with D tentatively TRBD2 (5 bases). Deletions cut 8 bases from V and 5 bases from J, with 9 bases between. This CDR3 is 12 amino acids long. CDR1 and CDR2 (germline): ENHRY, SYGVKD.

This clone occurred a few times. The V call is TRBV28, the J call TRBJ2-1; D is possibly TRBD1 or TRBD2 (6 bases each). Deletions cut 7 bases from V and 7 bases from J, with 17 bases between. CDR1 and CDR2 (germline): MDHEN, SYDVKM. The CDR3 consists of 14 residues. The CDR3 reads CASKRVGALNEQFF. The CDR3, as DNA: TGTGCCAGCAAGCGGGTGGGGGCGCTTAATGAGCAGTTCTTC.

This sequence joins TRBV6-5 and TRBJ2-3; D remains unclear. The CDR3 has 14 amino acids. V was trimmed by 3 bases and J by 8 bases, leaving 15 bases between them. Per the germline V gene, CDR1 is MNHEY and CDR2 is SVGAGI. CDR3 sequence: CASSYGSASGTQYF. As DNA, the CDR3 is TGTGCCAGCAGTTATGGATCCGCCTCGGGTACGCAGTATTTT.

This chain links TRBV7-9 with TRBJ2-1, with D perhaps TRBD1 or TRBD2 (6 bases each). The CDR3 loop spans 15 amino acids. V lost 7 bases and J lost 1, with 14 bases in between. Germline V gene sequence: CDR1 SEHNR, CDR2 FQNEAQ (reference sequence). The DNA of the CDR3 is TGTGCCAGCAACCCCTCGGGGGCGTCCTACAATGAGCAGTTCTTC. Translated: CASNPSGASYNEQFF.

This chain uses TRBV5-4 with TRBJ2-1; D is uncertain. This CDR3 contains 12 residues. V was shortened by 1 base and J by 7 bases, with 6 bases between the two germline ends. Germline V gene sequence: CDR1 SGHNT, CDR2 YYREEE (reference sequence). The CDR3 DNA is TGTGCCAGCAGCTTGCAGGTAAATGAGCAGTTCTTC. Translating gives CASSLQVNEQFF.

Written as DNA, the CDR3 is TGTGCCAGCAGTTACTCATCAGGGGGCAATAGCAATCAGCCCCAGCATTTT. Amino acids: CASSYSSGGNSNQPQHF. The chain employs TRBV6-2 or TRBV6-3 and TRBJ1-5, with TRBD1 matching 8 bases. CDR3 length: 17 residues. With V trimmed by 0 bases and J by 0 bases, 4 bases remained unmatched. Per germline, CDR1 MNHEY and CDR2 SVGEGT.

The table lists this clone with a few counts. The chain is built from TRBV12-3 or TRBV12-4 and TRBJ1-5; D is uncertain. The CDR3 has 12 amino acids. Deletions cut 7 bases from V and 6 bases from J, with 10 bases between. The CDR3: CASTTGVQPQHF. The CDR3 DNA reads TGTGCCAGCACAACGGGAGTTCAGCCCCAGCATTTT.

The V call is TRBV9, the J call TRBJ1-1; D is ambiguous. Germline assignment: CDR1 SGDLS and CDR2 YYNGEE. The CDR3 has 15 amino acids. V lost 0 bases and J 0 bases, leaving 9 bases between the germline ends. CDR3 loop: CASSVDVWVNTEAFF. The CDR3, as DNA: TGTGCCAGCAGCGTAGATGTATGGGTGAACACTGAAGCTTTCTTT.

This chain uses TRBV28 with TRBJ1-1; the D is unclear. V was cut by 2 bases and J by 0 bases, with 7 bases left in between. CDR1 and CDR2 (germline): MDHEN, SYDVKM. The CDR3 sequence is 14 residues long. The CDR3 sequence is CASSLGTMNTEAFF. CDR3 in DNA: TGTGCCAGCAGTTTAGGTACCATGAACACTGAAGCTTTCTTT.

In DNA form, the CDR3 reads TGTGCCAGCAGTAAGGGCCGGGAGACCCAGTACTTC. Its protein product is CASSKGRETQYF. This chain uses TRBV2 with TRBJ2-5; D gene ambiguous. V lost 5 bases, J lost 5 bases, and 9 bases lay in between. Germline assignment: CDR1 SNHLY and CDR2 FYNNEI. CDR3 length equals 12 residues.

This chain uses TRBV11-2 with TRBJ2-3; 7 positions match TRBD2. Germline CDR1 and CDR2: SGHAT and FQNNGV. Germline trimming cut 5 bases from V and 0 bases from J; bases unmatched to any gene: 5. This CDR3 has 15 amino acids. CDR3 residues: CASSPSGASTDTQYF. CDR3 nucleotides: TGTGCCAGCAGCCCCAGCGGGGCTAGCACAGATACGCAGTATTTT.

The genes are TRBV5-1 and TRBJ2-3; perhaps TRBD1 as D (6 bases). The V gene lost 0 bases and the J gene lost 2 bases, with 10 bases spanning the gap. The CDR3 has 15 residues. Germline CDR1 reads SGHRS; CDR2 reads YFSETQ. The CDR3 DNA sequence: TGCGCCAGCAGCTTGGCGTGGACAGTCACAGATACGCAGTATTTT. Protein: CASSLAWTVTDTQYF.

The chain combines TRBV7-6 with TRBJ2-1, with 8 positions matching TRBD2. V trimming: 5 bases; J trimming: 5 bases; junction bases outside the gene matches: 8. The CDR3 has 15 residues. Germline V gene data show CDR1 as SGHVS and CDR2 as FNYEAQ. The CDR3 DNA sequence: TGTGCCAGCAGCGGGGGACTAGGCGCCCACAATGAGCAGTTCTTC. Protein product: CASSGGLGAHNEQFF.

This clone came up a few times. The rearrangement joins TRBV3-1 (or the pseudogene TRBV3-2) to TRBJ1-6, with D hard to call. The CDR3 is 17 amino acids. CDR1 and CDR2 from the germline V gene are LGHDT and YNNKEL (reference sequence). The V and J ends lost 4 bases and 10 bases respectively, with 23 bases between them. The CDR3 sequence is CASSLKTVGRGRSPLHF. DNA of the CDR3: TGTGCCAGCAGCCTCAAGACGGTAGGTAGAGGCCGATCACCCCTCCACTTT.

The chain uses TRBV7-6 and TRBJ2-7; TRBD1 matches 7 bases. The CDR3 has 16 amino acids. V lost 2 bases to trimming and J lost 0 bases; unmatched junction nucleotides: 7. The germline V gene has CDR1 SGHVS and CDR2 FNYEAQ. DNA of the CDR3: TGTGCCAGCAGCTTAACTTGGACAGGACCCTCCTACGAGCAGTACTTC. This encodes CASSLTWTGPSYEQYF.

The chain has TRBV27 and TRBJ1-6; D not resolved. The V end lost 2 bases, the J end lost 0 bases, and 11 bases lay between the germline ends. There are 17 residues in the CDR3. Germline lookup yields CDR1 MNHEY and CDR2 SMNVEV (reference sequence). The CDR3 coding sequence is TGTGCCAGCAGTTTAGAGGCCCGGAGCTCCTATAATTCACCCCTCCACTTT. Protein: CASSLEARSSYNSPLHF.

This chain connects TRBV7-9 to TRBJ2-6; D not resolved. Germline CDR1 and CDR2: SEHNR and FQNEAQ (reference sequence). V lost 0 bases, J lost 1 base, and 7 bases lay in between. The CDR3 is 16 amino acids. In nucleotides, the CDR3 is TGTGCCAGCAGCTTAGCGATGGGGTCTGGGGCCAACGTCCTGACTTTC. Amino acid sequence: CASSLAMGSGANVLTF.

The chain couples TRBV28 to TRBJ2-3; 11 nucleotides match TRBD2. Per germline, CDR1 MDHEN and CDR2 SYDVKM. V trimming: 6 bases; J trimming: 4 bases; junction bases outside the gene matches: 6. The CDR3 is made up of 15 amino acids. CDR3 protein: CASRPTSGGADTQYF. The CDR3 DNA sequence: TGTGCCAGCAGACCAACTAGCGGGGGTGCAGATACGCAGTATTTT.